This is a list of T cell receptor beta chains from one sample in a study of T cells in Graves' hyperthyroidism and ophthalmopathy. TCRdb reprocessed the multiplex PCR reads via MiXCR and lists one record per CDR3 protein. Of 340,000 or so distinct CDR3 sequences listed, 18% are singletons. Sequenced material: blood. These receptors were taken from a woman between 50 and 59 years old with Graves' hyperthyroidism. Each CDR3 is given with its conserved first and last residue. Each record gives: V gene, clone size, J gene, D gene, CDR3 DNA, CDR3 protein. A D gene is named only where the DNA matches it firmly. Clone size is given for some rows only: seen once, a few or many times, or a class if the clone is expanded.

TRBV28	many	TRBJ2-6	TRBD1	TGTGCCAGCAGACCCGGGACAGGGATATCTGGGGCCAACGTCCTGACTTTC	CASRPGTGISGANVLTF
TRBV7-8	NA	TRBJ2-3	TRBD2	TGTGCCAGCAGCACCCCCGGGACTAGCGGCACGAATACGCAGTATTTT	CASSTPGTSGTNTQYF
TRBV15	NA	TRBJ2-2	TRBD2	TGTGCCACCAGCAGAGCGGGGGGAAGGAACACCGGGGAGCTGTTTTTT	CATSRAGGRNTGELFF
TRBV4-1	NA	TRBJ1-4	NA	TGCGCCAGCAGCCAAGTGGTCTCTGGCCCAAATGAAAAACTGTTTTTT	CASSQVVSGPNEKLFF
TRBV9	few	TRBJ1-6	NA	TGTGCCAGCAGCGTGGATTGGGGGTCCAATTCACCCCTCCACTTT	CASSVDWGSNSPLHF
TRBV29-1	many	TRBJ2-1	NA	TGCAGCGTTGAAGTTAAGCAGGGACCACAGTTCTTC	CSVEVKQGPQFF
TRBV10-2	once	TRBJ1-5	NA	TGCGCCAGCAGTGAAAGCCCAGGACCGGGGGCTCAGCCCCAGCATTTT	CASSESPGPGAQPQHF
TRBV15	many	TRBJ1-2	NA	TGTGCCACCAGCAGTCAAGATCGGGGCTACACCTTC	CATSSQDRGYTF
TRBV30	NA	TRBJ1-1	NA	TGTGCCTGGAGTTTGGGTTTGAACACTGAAGCTTTCTTT	CAWSLGLNTEAFF
TRBV28	NA	TRBJ2-7	TRBD2	TGTGCCAGCACCCGTCGGGGGGGGGGTCACGAGCAGTACTTC	CASTRRGGGHEQYF
TRBV5-1	few	TRBJ1-1	NA	TGCGCCAGCAGCTCCGGAGCAGATTTGAACACTGAAGCTTTCTTT	CASSSGADLNTEAFF
TRBV12-3/TRBV12-4	NA	TRBJ2-5	TRBD2	TGTGCCAGCAGTTTGGGACTAAAAGAGACCCAGTACTTC	CASSLGLKETQYF
TRBV7-9	few	TRBJ2-1	TRBD2	TGTGCCAGCAGTCGGGGGGGCGCGGGTCATGAGCAGTTCTTC	CASSRGGAGHEQFF
TRBV11-1	many	TRBJ2-7	NA	TGTGCCAGCAGCTTTAGACAAATGGAGGGCGAGCAGTACTTC	CASSFRQMEGEQYF
TRBV12-3/TRBV12-4	many	TRBJ1-1	TRBD1	TGTGCCAGCAGTTTTGACAGGGAGCGGGCTTTCTTT	CASSFDRERAFF
TRBV19	NA	TRBJ2-3	TRBD1	TGTGCCAGTAGTCCGGACAGGGGCACAGATACGCAGTATTTT	CASSPDRGTDTQYF
TRBV20-1	few	TRBJ1-2	NA	TGCAGTGCCCAGGACAGTAACTATGGCTACACCTTC	CSAQDSNYGYTF
TRBV11-2	many	TRBJ1-1	TRBD1	TGTGCCAGCAGCTTCGGCTCCGGACAGGCTGAAGCTTTCTTT	CASSFGSGQAEAFF
TRBV10-1	few	TRBJ2-3	NA	TGCGCCAGCAGTGACGGTCCTAGCACAGATACGCAGTATTTT	CASSDGPSTDTQYF
TRBV5-1	many	TRBJ2-5	TRBD1	TGCGCCAGCAGCACCACAGGGGAAGAGACCCAGTACTTC	CASSTTGEETQYF
TRBV11-2	few	TRBJ2-1	NA	TGCGCCAGCTACCCAACGGGGCTGGGGGCGCGGAATGAGCAGTTCTTC	CASYPTGLGARNEQFF
TRBV28	NA	TRBJ1-3	NA	TGTGTCAGCAGTTTCGGTGGAGGAAACACCATATATTTT	CVSSFGGGNTIYF
TRBV6-1	many	TRBJ2-7	TRBD2	TGTGCCAGCAGCCGCGGGGGGTCCTACGAGCAGTACTTC	CASSRGGSYEQYF
TRBV5-1	NA	TRBJ1-2	TRBD1	TGCGCCAGCAGCTTGGACCTCTCAGGACAGGGGAATGGCTACACCTTC	CASSLDLSGQGNGYTF
TRBV5-1	NA	TRBJ1-2	NA	TGCGCCAGCAGCTTGATGGCGGCAGCTAACTATGGCTACACCTTC	CASSLMAAANYGYTF
TRBV28	NA	TRBJ1-1	NA	TGTGCCAGCTCGTCTACGGGCGGGGAGAACACTGAAGCTTTCTTT	CASSSTGGENTEAFF
TRBV9	NA	TRBJ2-2	NA	TGTGCCAGCAGCGTAGTAGAGACCGGGGAGCTGTTTTTT	CASSVVETGELFF
TRBV29-1	many	TRBJ1-1	NA	TGCAGCGTTGTAGGACCTTCGAACACTGAAGCTTTCTTT	CSVVGPSNTEAFF
TRBV28	many	TRBJ2-4	NA	TGTGCCAGCAGTTCCCCGGACGCCCACATTCAGTACTTC	CASSSPDAHIQYF
TRBV13	many	TRBJ1-1	NA	TGTGCCAGCAGCTTCAGGGGATCGAACACTGAAGCTTTCTTT	CASSFRGSNTEAFF
TRBV15	NA	TRBJ2-5	NA	TGTGCCACCAGCAGCGGTTATGGACAAGAGACCCAGTACTTC	CATSSGYGQETQYF
TRBV6-1	NA	TRBJ2-1	NA	TGTGCCAGCAGTGAAGATTGGGGGTCCTACAATGAGCAGTTCTTC	CASSEDWGSYNEQFF
TRBV11-1	many	TRBJ2-5	TRBD2	TGTGCCAGCAGCTCCACTAGCGCCGAGACCCAGTACTTC	CASSSTSAETQYF
TRBV6-1	NA	TRBJ1-5	NA	TGTGCCAGCAGTGAAGCGCTCCCGTTTACAAACAATCAGCCCCAGCATTTT	CASSEALPFTNNQPQHF
TRBV19	NA	TRBJ1-5	NA	TGTGCCAGTGGCAACAGGAGCAATCAGCCCCAGCATTTT	CASGNRSNQPQHF
TRBV12-3/TRBV12-4	many	TRBJ1-1	NA	TGTGCCAGCAGTTTAGGGCGACTAGGGGCTTTCTTT	CASSLGRLGAFF
TRBV5-5	NA	TRBJ1-4	NA	TGCGCCAGCAGCATTTCGGGCGGTGGAACTAATGAAAAACTGTTTTTT	CASSISGGGTNEKLFF